This passage covers 26 T cell receptor beta chains from one sample sequenced in a study of T cells in localized non-small cell lung cancer (dated by TCRdb to between 2020 and 2021). Receptor amplification or capture employed the immunoSEQ multiplex PCR assay. TCRdb took this table from immuneACCESS and kept in-frame rearrangements with V and J called. Such tables lack part of the clones; where checked against another copy, unresolved V genes explain under half of the gap, and the rest is unexplained. Present in this sample are some 24,000 clones, more than 75% of which were seen just once. The ten most abundant clones make up approximately 5% of the sample. The sample was peripheral blood, taken before any cancer treatment. Receptor source: a male donor aged 60 or over with stage II squamous cell lung carcinoma.

A few counts support this clone. CDR3 nucleotides: TGTGCCAGCAGCTTAGATCAGGGTGATACGCAGTATTTT. This gives the protein CASSLDQGDTQYF. The V and J genes are TRBV7-2 and TRBJ2-3, with a weak D call TRBD1 (5 bases). Trimming cost V 1 base and J 6 bases, with 8 bases left between them. Germline CDR1 and CDR2: SGHTA and FQGNSA. CDR3 length equals 13 residues.

The CDR3 DNA reads TGTGCCAGCAGCCAAGATCTCCTAGCCCCTAACTATGGCTACACCTTC. Amino acid sequence: CASSQDLLAPNYGYTF. The rearrangement uses TRBV4-2 and TRBJ1-2; D call uncertain. This CDR3 is 16 amino acids long. Germline assignment: CDR1 LGHNA and CDR2 YNFKEQ. The germline V and J ends were trimmed by 0 bases and 0 bases, with 11 bases remaining between them.

The chain carries TRBV6-6 and TRBJ1-6; D remains unclear. CDR1 is MNHNY and CDR2 is SVGAGI in the germline V gene (reference sequence). Trimming shortened V by 4 bases and J by 6 bases, and 16 bases separated the two germline ends. The CDR3 covers 16 residues. CDR3 nucleotide sequence: TGTGCCAGCAGTTCCTCCGGGATTGGTCTTAATTCACCCCTCCACTTT. This gives the protein CASSSSGIGLNSPLHF.

The gene calls are TRBV27 and TRBJ2-5, with a tentative D call TRBD2 (5 bases). This CDR3 is 14 amino acids long. Per germline, CDR1 MNHEY and CDR2 SMNVEV (reference sequence). Trimming took 8 bases from V and 4 from J, leaving 17 bases between them. The CDR3 sequence: CASRAKAGGETQYF. Written as DNA, the CDR3 is TGTGCCAGCCGAGCTAAGGCGGGTGGAGAGACCCAGTACTTC.

CDR3 amino acids: CASSLVSNYGYTF. For the CDR3, the DNA is TGTGCCAGCAGCTTAGTATCTAACTATGGCTACACCTTC. This chain uses TRBV7-2 with TRBJ1-2; D uncertain. The CDR3 has 13 residues. Trimming shortened V by 1 base and J by 0 bases, and 3 bases separated the two germline ends. Per the germline V gene, CDR1 is SGHTA and CDR2 is FQGNSA.

The V and J genes are TRBV14 and TRBJ1-2; D ambiguous. The germline gives CDR1 SGHDN, CDR2 FVKESK. V lost 4 bases and J 4 bases, leaving 10 bases between the germline ends. The CDR3 is 13 amino acids. CDR3 protein: CASSPERSYGYTF. CDR3 bases: TGTGCCAGCAGCCCGGAAAGGTCCTATGGCTACACCTTC.

The chain carries TRBV28 and TRBJ2-7, with D maybe TRBD1 (6 bases). The CDR3 totals 13 residues. Germline CDR1 and CDR2: MDHEN and SYDVKM. V was trimmed by 10 bases and J by 3 bases, leaving 16 bases between them. The CDR3 DNA follows: TGTGCCACCGGAAACAGGGTTTACTACGAGCAGTACTTC. Translating gives CATGNRVYYEQYF.

The chain combines TRBV6-1 with TRBJ2-5; 9 bases agree with TRBD2. V was pared by 5 bases and J by 2 bases, with 6 bases of the junction left unmatched. The V gene's germline CDR1 is MNHNS and CDR2 SASEGT. The CDR3 has 15 amino acids. CDR3 region: CASSRTSALQETQYF. The CDR3 region has the DNA TGTGCCAGCAGTAGGACTAGCGCACTACAAGAGACCCAGTACTTC.

The rearrangement uses TRBV19 and TRBJ1-1; the match to TRBD1 covers 9 bases. V lost 4 bases, J lost 3 bases, and 3 bases stayed unmatched. The CDR3 runs 14 residues. Germline-derived CDR1 and CDR2 are LNHDA and SQIVND (reference sequence). CDR3 sequence (DNA): TGTGCCAGTAGTAGACGGGACAGGGACACTGAAGCTTTCTTT. Amino acid sequence: CASSRRDRDTEAFF.

The J gene is TRBJ1-1, the V gene TRBV7-9, with TRBD1 matching over 9 bases. The CDR3 is 16 amino acids. With 1 base clipped from V and 3 bases from J, the junction kept 6 bases outside the gene matches. The germline CDR1 and CDR2 sequences are SEHNR and FQNEAQ (reference sequence). The chain's CDR3 is CASSLDPGQGHTEAFF. The CDR3, as DNA: TGTGCCAGCAGCTTAGACCCGGGACAGGGACACACTGAAGCTTTCTTT.

J is TRBJ2-2 and V is TRBV7-9, with D possibly matching TRBD2 (5 bases). The V gene lost 5 bases and the J gene lost 8 bases, with 12 bases spanning the gap. The CDR3 runs 13 residues. Germline CDR1 is SEHNR and CDR2 is FQNEAQ (reference sequence). This chain's CDR3 is CASSADSSGELFF. CDR3 nucleotide sequence: TGTGCCAGCAGCGCGGACTCTTCGGGGGAGCTGTTTTTT.

The rearrangement links TRBV7-2 to TRBJ2-5; D unresolved. The CDR3 totals 15 residues. Per germline, CDR1 SGHTA and CDR2 FQGNSA. Trimming cost V 0 bases and J 2 bases, with 10 bases left between them. DNA of the CDR3: TGTGCCAGCAGCTTAGCGCCAGGAATGCAAGAGACCCAGTACTTC. Translated, it gives CASSLAPGMQETQYF.

This clone came up once. J is TRBJ2-5 and V is TRBV7-2; D may be TRBD1 (6 bases). CDR3 length: 15 amino acids. V dropped 5 bases and J dropped 4 bases, with 17 bases sitting between them. Per the germline V gene, CDR1 is SGHTA and CDR2 is FQGNSA. CDR3 sequence reads: CASSPRWGPAETQYF. The CDR3 DNA is TGTGCCAGCAGCCCACGATGGGGGCCAGCAGAGACCCAGTACTTC.

The genes are TRBV9 and TRBJ2-2; D gene unclear. Germline V gives CDR1 SGDLS, CDR2 YYNGEE. This CDR3 has 13 residues. Trimming removed 2 bases at V and 1 base at J, with 3 bases between. As DNA, the CDR3 is TGTGCCAGCAGCGTTATGAACACCGGGGAGCTGTTTTTT. Translating gives CASSVMNTGELFF.

The chain uses TRBV4-3 and TRBJ1-4; D is unclear. The CDR3 has 16 amino acids. The V end lost 0 bases, the J end lost 5 bases, and 13 bases lay between the germline ends. The V gene's germline CDR1 is LGHNA and CDR2 YSLEER. CDR3 amino acids: CASSQERLRRNEKLFF. The CDR3 DNA sequence: TGCGCCAGCAGCCAAGAAAGATTAAGGAGAAATGAAAAACTGTTTTTT.

V usage is TRBV28 and J usage is TRBJ2-3; 10 nucleotides align to TRBD1. Trimming cost V 5 bases and J 5 bases; bases outside gene matches: 10. CDR3 length: 16 residues. Germline CDR1 is MDHEN and CDR2 is SYDVKM. The CDR3 is CASSRYGQGGVDTQYF. CDR3 sequence (DNA): TGTGCCAGCAGTCGATATGGACAGGGGGGAGTAGATACGCAGTATTTT.

The chain links TRBV6-6 to TRBJ2-2; 8 bases agree with TRBD1. V lost 8 bases to trimming and J lost 7 bases; unmatched junction nucleotides: 12. Germline lookup yields CDR1 MNHNY and CDR2 SVGAGI (reference sequence). The CDR3 is made up of 15 amino acids. CDR3 amino acids: CASGLDRGYSGELFF. CDR3 bases: TGTGCCAGCGGATTAGACAGGGGTTATAGCGGGGAGCTGTTTTTT.

The rearrangement joins TRBV6-5 to TRBJ2-1; tentative D call: TRBD1 (6 bases). The germline V gene encodes CDR1 MNHEY and CDR2 SVGAGI. Trimming pared 4 bases from V and 5 bases from J, leaving 9 bases between. This CDR3 contains 13 residues. CDR3 protein: CASSLYRDNEQFF. CDR3 DNA: TGTGCCAGCAGTTTGTACAGGGACAATGAGCAGTTCTTC.

The rearrangement joins TRBV21-1 to TRBJ2-7; TRBD1 reflects the table's D call only, with no check against the DNA. TRBV21-1 is recorded as a pseudogene. This CDR3 has 24 residues. CDR3 in amino acids: CASSKVSFWGKTGAALPIFYEQYF. The DNA of the CDR3 is TGTGCCAGCAGCAAAGTTTCGTTTTGGGGGAAGACAGGGGCCGCACTCCCCATATTCTACGAGCAGTACTTC.

V gene TRBV19 combines with J gene TRBJ1-5; D is undetermined. The CDR3 sequence is 13 residues long. Looked up from germline, CDR1 is LNHDA and CDR2 is SQIVND (reference sequence). Trimming removed 7 bases from V and 0 bases from J, with 7 bases in between. The CDR3 protein is CASMTDSNQPQHF. DNA of the CDR3: TGTGCCAGTATGACGGATAGCAATCAGCCCCAGCATTTT.

The rearrangement joins TRBV5-4 to TRBJ1-6; 9 bases match TRBD1. The CDR3 length is 16 residues. V dropped 2 bases and J dropped 7; count of bases not matched to a gene: 7. Germline CDR1 and CDR2: SGHNT and YYREEE (reference sequence). The DNA for the CDR3 is TGTGCCAGCAGCTTATCTACAGGGGGCCTGAATTCACCCCTCCACTTT. Protein product: CASSLSTGGLNSPLHF.

The chain carries TRBV11-3 and TRBJ1-4, with D hard to call. Germline CDR1 and CDR2: SGHNT and YENEEA. This CDR3 is built from 15 residues. The germline V and J ends were trimmed by 7 bases and 0 bases, with 12 bases remaining between them. For the CDR3, the DNA is TGTGCCAGCACCATAGGCGGGGCAACTAATGAAAAACTGTTTTTT. Amino acid sequence: CASTIGGATNEKLFF.

J is TRBJ1-1 and V is TRBV21-1. TRBV21-1 constitutes a pseudogene. The CDR3 totals 15 residues. The CDR3 region has the DNA TGTGCCAGCAGCAAAGAGAGCGGAGGGGGCACTGAAGCTTTCTTT. Its translation: CASSKESGGGTEAFF.

The chain couples TRBV11-3 to TRBJ1-3; D gene unclear. Germline V CDR1 and CDR2: SGHNT, YENEEA. The ends were cut back, 3 bases at V and 0 bases at J, with 15 bases in the middle. The CDR3 contains 17 residues. The CDR3 region has the DNA TGTGCCAGCAGCTTTTCAGGTCCGGGCGCCTCTGGAAACACCATATATTTT. It translates to CASSFSGPGASGNTIYF.

This clone has a single count. The V and J genes are TRBV4-3 and TRBJ2-3, with 10 bases matching TRBD2. V lost 3 bases to trimming and J lost 6 bases; unmatched junction nucleotides: 9. The germline V gene has CDR1 LGHNA and CDR2 YSLEER. The CDR3 is 16 residues long. The CDR3 coding sequence is TGCGCCAGCAGCCAGGAAAGCGGGAGGGCGCGTGATACGCAGTATTTT. Translation: CASSQESGRARDTQYF.

This sequence joins TRBV5-1 and TRBJ2-3; D possibly corresponds to TRBD1 (7 bases). This CDR3 has 15 residues. Trimming stripped 4 bases from V and 0 bases from J, with 12 bases between. CDR1 is SGHRS, CDR2 YFSETQ, per germline. The CDR3 coding sequence is TGCGCCAGCAGCCGCGGGACAGCTAGCACAGATACGCAGTATTTT. Translation: CASSRGTASTDTQYF.